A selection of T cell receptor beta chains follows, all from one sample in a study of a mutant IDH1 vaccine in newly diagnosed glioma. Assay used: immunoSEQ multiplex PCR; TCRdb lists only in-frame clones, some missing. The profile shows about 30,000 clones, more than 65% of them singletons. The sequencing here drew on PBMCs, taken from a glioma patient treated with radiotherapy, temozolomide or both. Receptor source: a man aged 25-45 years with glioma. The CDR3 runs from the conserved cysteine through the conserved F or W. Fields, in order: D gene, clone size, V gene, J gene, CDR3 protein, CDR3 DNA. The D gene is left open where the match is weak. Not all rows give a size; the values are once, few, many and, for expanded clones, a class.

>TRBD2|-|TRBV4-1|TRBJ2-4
CASSQDPAGDQNIQYF
TGCGCCAGCAGCCAAGATCCAGCGGGGGACCAAAACATTCAGTACTTC
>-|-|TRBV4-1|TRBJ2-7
CASSPRGSYEQYF
TGCGCCAGCAGCCCCCGGGGCTCCTACGAGCAGTACTTC
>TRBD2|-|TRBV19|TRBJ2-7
CASRRLAGDNYEQYF
TGTGCCAGTAGACGTTTAGCGGGGGACAACTACGAGCAGTACTTC
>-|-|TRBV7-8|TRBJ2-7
CASSLEWTDSYEQYF
TGTGCCAGCAGCTTAGAATGGACAGACTCCTACGAGCAGTACTTC
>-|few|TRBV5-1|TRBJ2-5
CASSSPGQGDETQYF
TGCGCCAGCAGCTCCCCCGGACAAGGCGATGAGACCCAGTACTTC
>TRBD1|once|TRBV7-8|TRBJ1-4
CASSLTGRVNEKLFF
TGTGCCAGCAGCCTGACAGGGAGGGTAAATGAAAAACTGTTTTTT
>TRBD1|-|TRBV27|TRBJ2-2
CASSGTGGGTGELFF
TGTGCCAGCAGTGGGACAGGGGGAGGGACCGGGGAGCTGTTTTTT
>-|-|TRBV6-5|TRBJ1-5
CASSYGSGDQPQHF
TGTGCCAGCAGTTACGGGTCAGGTGATCAGCCCCAGCATTTT
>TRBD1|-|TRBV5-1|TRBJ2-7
CASSLEGQGAREQYF
TGCGCCAGCAGCTTGGAGGGACAGGGGGCTCGCGAGCAGTACTTC
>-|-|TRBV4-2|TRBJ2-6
CASSQEGRTSGANVLTF
TGTGCCAGCAGCCAAGAGGGACGGACCTCTGGGGCCAACGTCCTGACTTTC
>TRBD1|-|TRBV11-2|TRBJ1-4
CASSVTPATGDEKLFF
TGTGCCAGCAGCGTAACCCCCGCCACAGGGGATGAAAAACTGTTTTTT
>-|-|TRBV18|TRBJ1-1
CASSLTVDTNTEAFF
TGTGCCAGCTCTCTGACAGTCGACACGAACACTGAAGCTTTCTTT
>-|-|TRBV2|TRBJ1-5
CASRGEGQPQHF
TGTGCCAGCCGAGGGGAAGGGCAGCCCCAGCATTTT
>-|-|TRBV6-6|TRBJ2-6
CASSYAGANVLTF
TGTGCCAGCAGTTATGCTGGGGCCAACGTCCTGACTTTC
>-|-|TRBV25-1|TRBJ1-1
CASSEQGSEAFF
TGTGCCAGCAGTGAACAGGGGTCTGAAGCTTTCTTT
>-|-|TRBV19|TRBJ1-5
CASSIDVDRANQPQHF
TGTGCCAGTAGTATAGATGTGGACAGAGCTAATCAGCCCCAGCATTTT
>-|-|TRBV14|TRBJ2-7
CASSLLPYEQYF
TGTGCCAGCAGCCTCCTCCCCTACGAGCAGTACTTC
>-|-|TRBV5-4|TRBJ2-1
CASSLSIGVSSYNEQFF
TGTGCCAGCAGCTTGTCTATCGGCGTAAGCTCCTACAATGAGCAGTTCTTC
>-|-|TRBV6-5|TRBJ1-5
CASSSLTGRRNQPQHF
TGTGCCAGCAGTTCCCTCACAGGGCGTAGGAATCAGCCCCAGCATTTT
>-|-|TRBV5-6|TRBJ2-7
CASSWGAGAYEQYF
TGTGCCAGCAGCTGGGGGGCAGGAGCCTACGAGCAGTACTTC
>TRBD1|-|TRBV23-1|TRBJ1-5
CASSHPGGGAPGNQPQHF
TGCGCCAGCAGTCACCCTGGAGGGGGCGCCCCTGGCAATCAGCCCCAGCATTTT
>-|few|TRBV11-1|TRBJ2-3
CASSFDGAADTQYF
TGTGCCAGCAGCTTTGACGGGGCCGCAGATACGCAGTATTTT
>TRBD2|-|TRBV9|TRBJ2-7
CASSVDERGGIYEQYF
TGTGCCAGCAGCGTCGACGAGCGGGGAGGAATTTACGAGCAGTACTTC
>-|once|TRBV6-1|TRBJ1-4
CASRETVANEKLFF
TGTGCCAGCAGGGAGACAGTAGCTAATGAAAAACTGTTTTTT
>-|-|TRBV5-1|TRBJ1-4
CASSLPSGEKLFF
TGCGCCAGCAGCTTACCCTCGGGTGAAAAACTGTTTTTT
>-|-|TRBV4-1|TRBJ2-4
CASSQEGQIKNIQYF
TGCGCCAGCAGCCAAGAAGGTCAGATCAAAAACATTCAGTACTTC
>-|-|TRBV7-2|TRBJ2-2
CASSLTGNTGELFF
TGTGCCAGCAGCTTGACAGGGAACACCGGGGAGCTGTTTTTT
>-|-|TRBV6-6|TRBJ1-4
CASSLLGEKLFF
TGTGCCAGCAGTTTGCTCGGTGAAAAACTGTTTTTT
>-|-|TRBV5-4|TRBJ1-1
CASSFRTLRYTEAFF
TGTGCCAGCAGCTTTAGGACGCTGAGGTACACTGAAGCTTTCTTT
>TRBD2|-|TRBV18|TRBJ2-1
CASSRGTSGNEQFF
TGTGCCAGCTCACGAGGGACTAGCGGGAATGAGCAGTTCTTC
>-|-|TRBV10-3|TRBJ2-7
CAIRDGGEQYF
TGTGCCATCAGGGACGGGGGCGAGCAGTACTTC
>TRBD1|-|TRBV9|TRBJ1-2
CASSVAPGQGTYGYTF
TGTGCCAGCAGCGTAGCCCCGGGACAGGGTACCTATGGCTACACCTTC
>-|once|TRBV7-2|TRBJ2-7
CASSLDLQGSYEQYF
TGTGCCAGCAGCTTAGACCTGCAGGGCTCCTACGAGCAGTACTTC
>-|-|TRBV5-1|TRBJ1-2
CASSPVADNYGYTF
TGCGCCAGCAGCCCAGTGGCTGATAACTATGGCTACACCTTC
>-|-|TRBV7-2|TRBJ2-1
CASSLRGGPGNEQFF
TGTGCCAGCAGCTTACGAGGGGGGCCGGGGAATGAGCAGTTCTTC
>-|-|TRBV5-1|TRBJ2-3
CASSLAGLHTDTQYF
TGCGCCAGCAGCTTGGCGGGTCTCCACACAGATACGCAGTATTTT
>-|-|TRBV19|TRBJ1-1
CASSIVGGKTEAFF
TGTGCCAGTAGTATAGTCGGGGGTAAGACTGAAGCTTTCTTT
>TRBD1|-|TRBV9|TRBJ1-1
CASSPRQGRSTEAFF
TGTGCCAGCAGCCCCCGACAGGGGAGGAGCACTGAAGCTTTCTTT
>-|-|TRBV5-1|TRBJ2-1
CASSLVTVNEQFF
TGCGCCAGCAGCTTGGTGACGGTCAATGAGCAGTTCTTC
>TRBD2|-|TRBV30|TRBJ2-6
CAWSVQPWGRASGANVLTF
TGTGCCTGGAGTGTCCAACCCTGGGGGAGGGCCTCTGGGGCCAACGTCCTGACTTTC
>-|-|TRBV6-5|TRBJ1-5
CASSYRDFHQPQHF
TGTGCCAGCAGTTACAGGGACTTCCATCAGCCCCAGCATTTT